This TCR beta chain was recorded in a study of radiotherapy plus CTLA-4 blockade in lung cancer. The wider study: Disease control was achieved by roughly 32% of patients, and objective responses by 18%. General study findings and limits: TCR clones originating in tumors grew in number in blood after radiotherapy plus ipilimumab. Increased serum interferon-beta after radiation also reportedly predicted response strongly.

Details on this clone: Its antigen is unidentified.

Those patients who had chemo-refractory metastatic non-small-cell lung cancer were given focal radiation along with CTLA-4 blockade through ipilimumab. V dropped 2 bases and J dropped 0 bases, with 12 bases sitting between them. This CDR3 region has 17 residues. The germline CDR1 and CDR2 sequences are SGHDT and YYEEEE. Sequencing used immunoSEQ multiplex PCR; TCRdb keeps in-frame clones, though not all of them. The sample has tens of thousands of clones; approximately 70% are singletons. This chain connects TRBV5-6 to TRBJ2-6, with TRBD1 as a possible D gene (6 bases). The sequence derives from a human donor with non-small cell lung cancer who had stable disease on radiotherapy plus ipilimumab. The starting material was peripheral blood, obtained from a patient treated with radiotherapy plus ipilimumab. The CDR3 region has the DNA TGTGCCAGCAGCTTAGAACAGGGTTACTCTGGGGCCAACGTCCTGACTTTC. Its protein product is CASSLEQGYSGANVLTF.